Described below is a single T cell receptor beta chain sequence and its context. Original handling: Reference gene primers were amplified, and this amplification served to estimate nucleated cell counts. Data came from immunoSEQ multiplex PCR; TCRdb stores just in-frame clones and leaves some out. V and J calls and clone size are those listed in that table; D and trimming were worked out from the DNA. Among about 80,000 clones listed, around 90% were seen once. Trimming removed 5 bases at V and 2 bases at J, with 8 bases between. This CDR3 is 13 amino acids long. Germline loops: CDR1 LNHNV, CDR2 YYDKDF (reference sequence). The sample comes from a study of blood T cell repertoires in COVID-19. Study-wide background: Samples of COVID-19 (acute and convalescent) were obtained from the United States, Italy and Spain. PBMCs, B-cell-depleted T cells, or T cells were the source of the cDNA or gDNA that made up the material.

The specimen was peripheral blood. The TCR originated in a woman older than 75 with acute or convalescent COVID-19. The rearrangement links TRBV15 to TRBJ2-3; no clear D gene. The CDR3 coding sequence is TGTGCCACCAGCCCTTCTTACACAGATACGCAGTATTTT. Translation gives CATSPSYTDTQYF. The full variable domain, its missing parts supplied by reference TRBV15 and TRBJ2-3, is DAMVIQNPRYQVTQFGKPVTLSCSQTLNHNVMYWYQQKSSQAPKLLFHYYDKDFNNEADTPDNFQSRRPNTSFCFLDIRSPGLGDTAMYLCATSPSYTDTQYFGPGTRLTVL.